One T cell receptor beta chain is described in this entry. The sample originates from a study of T-cell memory formation after mild COVID-19. One entry per CDR3 protein results from TCRdb running MiXCR on the 5' RACE reads. The data show fewer than 700,000 distinct CDR3 sequences, roughly a fifth seen once. The CDR3 extends over 13 amino acids. Trimming removed 5 bases from V and 7 bases from J, with 14 bases in between. The chain uses TRBV12-3 or TRBV12-4 and TRBJ1-1; D is undetermined. What was sequenced was PBMCs or a T cell subset sorted from them (not recorded which). This clonotype was obtained from an adult woman who had mild COVID-19 (a few samples of this study predate the infection). Cell type and time point are not known. The CDR3 region has the DNA TGTGCCAGCAGTCCTAAGGGAGGGCTTGAAGCTTTCTTT. Its translation is CASSPKGGLEAFF.